This is a list of T cell receptor beta chains from one sample in a study of Ad26.COV2.S vaccination and SARS-CoV-2 variants. The data were produced by immunoSEQ multiplex PCR, yet TCRdb's version contains in-frame clones alone and is incomplete. The sample carries roughly 460,000 clones, 89% recorded once. The sample was peripheral blood, taken in a trial of Ad26.COV2.S vaccine versus placebo. All receptors derive from a person between 18 and 60 years old who received the Ad26.COV2.S COVID-19 vaccine or a placebo. The CDR3 runs from the conserved cysteine through the conserved F or W. D genes are given only for firm matches. Only some rows state a clone size, as once, few, many or a class for expanded clones.

clone_size: NA
d_call: NA
v_call: TRBV2
j_call: TRBJ1-2
cdr3_nt: TGTGCCAGCAGTGAAACAGTTGGCTATGGCTACACCTTC
cdr3_aa: CASSETVGYGYTF

clone_size: NA
d_call: NA
v_call: TRBV19
j_call: TRBJ2-1
cdr3_nt: TGTGCCAGTAGTCCAATCCCCGGGGGCAGAAGCTCCTACAATGAGCAGTTCTTC
cdr3_aa: CASSPIPGGRSSYNEQFF

clone_size: NA
d_call: NA
v_call: TRBV3-1/TRBV3-2
j_call: TRBJ2-7
cdr3_nt: TGTGCCAGCAGCAATCGTAGGCGTAGCGAGCAGTACTTC
cdr3_aa: CASSNRRRSEQYF

clone_size: NA
d_call: TRBD1
v_call: TRBV2
j_call: TRBJ2-5
cdr3_nt: TGTGCCGGCCAGGCCCAGGGGGCGCGCCAAGAGACCCAGTACTTC
cdr3_aa: CAGQAQGARQETQYF

clone_size: NA
d_call: TRBD1
v_call: TRBV29-1
j_call: TRBJ1-2
cdr3_nt: TGCAGCGTTCCGACAGGGGTCCACTATGGCTACACCTTC
cdr3_aa: CSVPTGVHYGYTF

clone_size: few
d_call: NA
v_call: TRBV7-9
j_call: TRBJ1-1
cdr3_nt: TGTGCCAGCAGCGAAAAAGTCATGAACACTGAAGCTTTCTTT
cdr3_aa: CASSEKVMNTEAFF

clone_size: NA
d_call: NA
v_call: TRBV28
j_call: TRBJ2-7
cdr3_nt: TGTGCCAGCAGTTACCTCCGGGATCACCTCTCCTACGAGCAGTACTTC
cdr3_aa: CASSYLRDHLSYEQYF

clone_size: NA
d_call: NA
v_call: TRBV19
j_call: TRBJ1-4
cdr3_nt: TGTGCCAGTGGGCCCCGAGCGTGGGGAGAAAAACTGTTTTTT
cdr3_aa: CASGPRAWGEKLFF

clone_size: NA
d_call: NA
v_call: TRBV3-1/TRBV3-2
j_call: TRBJ1-1
cdr3_nt: TGTGCCAGCAGCCATAAAGTGACAGGGAACACTGAAGCTTTCTTT
cdr3_aa: CASSHKVTGNTEAFF

clone_size: NA
d_call: TRBD1
v_call: TRBV27
j_call: TRBJ1-2
cdr3_nt: TGTGCCAGCAGTCCCTACAGGGGTATCGACTATGGCTACACCTTC
cdr3_aa: CASSPYRGIDYGYTF

clone_size: NA
d_call: NA
v_call: TRBV10-3
j_call: TRBJ2-1
cdr3_nt: TGTGCCATATCTTCGGACTTGGCGACCTACAATGAGCAGTTCTTC
cdr3_aa: CAISSDLATYNEQFF

clone_size: NA
d_call: TRBD1
v_call: TRBV28
j_call: TRBJ1-4
cdr3_nt: TGTGCCAGCAGTCCCCTGGGGGGACAGGGGCCCCATAATGAAAAACTGTTTTTT
cdr3_aa: CASSPLGGQGPHNEKLFF

clone_size: NA
d_call: NA
v_call: TRBV18
j_call: TRBJ1-6
cdr3_nt: TGTGCCATCACCCTGGGGGGAAGCTCCTATAATTCACCCCTCCACTTT
cdr3_aa: CAITLGGSSYNSPLHF

clone_size: NA
d_call: TRBD2
v_call: TRBV5-8
j_call: TRBJ2-1
cdr3_nt: TGTGCCAGCAGCTCTGGACTAGCGGGAGATGAGCAGTTCTTC
cdr3_aa: CASSSGLAGDEQFF

clone_size: NA
d_call: NA
v_call: TRBV6-5
j_call: TRBJ2-2
cdr3_nt: TGTGCCAGCAGTTACTACAGGGCGAACACCGGGGAGCTGTTTTTT
cdr3_aa: CASSYYRANTGELFF

clone_size: NA
d_call: TRBD1
v_call: TRBV3-1/TRBV3-2
j_call: TRBJ2-7
cdr3_nt: TGTGCCAGCAGCCAAGCTGTAGGGGGCTTTTACGAGCAGTACTTC
cdr3_aa: CASSQAVGGFYEQYF

clone_size: NA
d_call: NA
v_call: TRBV6-5
j_call: TRBJ1-4
cdr3_nt: TGTGCCAGCAGTTACTCAGGTCTTGCTAATGAAAAACTGTTTTTT
cdr3_aa: CASSYSGLANEKLFF

clone_size: NA
d_call: NA
v_call: TRBV7-2
j_call: TRBJ2-3
cdr3_nt: TGTGCCAGCAGCCATTCCCACACAGATACGCAGTATTTT
cdr3_aa: CASSHSHTDTQYF

clone_size: NA
d_call: TRBD2
v_call: TRBV5-1
j_call: TRBJ2-2
cdr3_nt: TGCGCCAGCCGACTAGCGGGAGTGTCCGGGGAGCTGTTTTTT
cdr3_aa: CASRLAGVSGELFF

clone_size: NA
d_call: NA
v_call: TRBV19
j_call: TRBJ1-5
cdr3_nt: TGTGCCAGTAGTATGTGGGAGCAGCCCCAGCATTTT
cdr3_aa: CASSMWEQPQHF

clone_size: NA
d_call: NA
v_call: TRBV14
j_call: TRBJ1-1
cdr3_nt: TGTGCCAGCAGCCAACAGAAATGGGGCGCGGACACTGAAGCTTTCTTT
cdr3_aa: CASSQQKWGADTEAFF

clone_size: NA
d_call: NA
v_call: TRBV28
j_call: TRBJ1-6
cdr3_nt: TGTGCCAGCGGGGGCCAGCCGGGGTCACCCCTCCACTTT
cdr3_aa: CASGGQPGSPLHF

clone_size: NA
d_call: NA
v_call: TRBV30
j_call: TRBJ1-2
cdr3_nt: TGTGCCTGGAGTGTCATAGGCAATATCCACACCTTC
cdr3_aa: CAWSVIGNIHTF

clone_size: once
d_call: NA
v_call: TRBV7-9
j_call: TRBJ2-3
cdr3_nt: TGTGCCAGCAGCATTGAGGCTGATACGCAGTATTTT
cdr3_aa: CASSIEADTQYF

clone_size: NA
d_call: NA
v_call: TRBV5-4
j_call: TRBJ2-7
cdr3_nt: TGTGCCAGCAGCCCAAACAGCTACGAGCAGTACTTC
cdr3_aa: CASSPNSYEQYF

clone_size: NA
d_call: NA
v_call: TRBV28
j_call: TRBJ1-1
cdr3_nt: TGTGCCAGCAGTCCCTGGCAGGCGAACACTGAAGCTTTCTTT
cdr3_aa: CASSPWQANTEAFF

clone_size: NA
d_call: NA
v_call: TRBV6-5
j_call: TRBJ2-7
cdr3_nt: TGTGCCACCGGACGACCGTTCTTCGAGCAGTACTTC
cdr3_aa: CATGRPFFEQYF

clone_size: NA
d_call: TRBD2
v_call: TRBV7-2
j_call: TRBJ2-5
cdr3_nt: TGTGCCAGCAGCACCTATAGCGGGGGTCAAGAGACCCAGTACTTC
cdr3_aa: CASSTYSGGQETQYF

clone_size: NA
d_call: NA
v_call: TRBV9
j_call: TRBJ1-4
cdr3_nt: TGTGCCAGCAGCGTAGAGAATGAAAAACTGTTTTTT
cdr3_aa: CASSVENEKLFF

clone_size: NA
d_call: NA
v_call: TRBV30
j_call: TRBJ2-4
cdr3_nt: TGTGCCTGGAGTCCGGGGGTGATAGCCAAAAACATTCAGTACTTC
cdr3_aa: CAWSPGVIAKNIQYF

clone_size: NA
d_call: NA
v_call: TRBV9
j_call: TRBJ2-1
cdr3_nt: TGTGCCAGCAGTAAAAGGGGAACCGAGTCCAATGAGCAGTTCTTC
cdr3_aa: CASSKRGTESNEQFF

clone_size: NA
d_call: TRBD1
v_call: TRBV7-2
j_call: TRBJ2-7
cdr3_nt: TGTGCCAGCAGCTTGACAGGGTACGCGACCTACGAGCAGTACTTC
cdr3_aa: CASSLTGYATYEQYF

clone_size: few
d_call: NA
v_call: TRBV5-8
j_call: TRBJ2-1
cdr3_nt: TGTGCCAGCAGCAGGGGGGGGTCCTCCTACAATGAGCAGTTCTTC
cdr3_aa: CASSRGGSSYNEQFF

clone_size: NA
d_call: TRBD2
v_call: TRBV11-2
j_call: TRBJ2-7
cdr3_nt: TGTGCCAGCAGCCCCCAGCGGGGGTACGAGCAGTACTTC
cdr3_aa: CASSPQRGYEQYF

clone_size: once
d_call: NA
v_call: TRBV5-8
j_call: TRBJ2-5
cdr3_nt: TGTGCCAGCAGCCTAGGGGATCAAGAGACCCAGTACTTC
cdr3_aa: CASSLGDQETQYF

clone_size: NA
d_call: TRBD1
v_call: TRBV5-4
j_call: TRBJ2-7
cdr3_nt: TGTGCCAGCAGCTTCCTTCCGGGACAGGCCTACGAGCAGTACTTC
cdr3_aa: CASSFLPGQAYEQYF

clone_size: NA
d_call: NA
v_call: TRBV27
j_call: TRBJ2-7
cdr3_nt: TGTGCCAGCAGGGACCTCAGGACCTTGGGCCACGAGCAGTACTTC
cdr3_aa: CASRDLRTLGHEQYF

clone_size: few
d_call: NA
v_call: TRBV28
j_call: TRBJ1-1
cdr3_nt: TGTGCCAGCAGTCCCCGCAGCGGTTGGGTCACTGAAGCTTTCTTT
cdr3_aa: CASSPRSGWVTEAFF

clone_size: NA
d_call: TRBD1
v_call: TRBV6-5
j_call: TRBJ1-1
cdr3_nt: TGTGCCAGCAGCCCCAGACAGGGCCGGAACACTGAAGCTTTCTTT
cdr3_aa: CASSPRQGRNTEAFF

clone_size: NA
d_call: TRBD1
v_call: TRBV5-1
j_call: TRBJ2-7
cdr3_nt: TGCGCCAGCAGCCTATTGACAGGGACCTACGAGCAGTACTTC
cdr3_aa: CASSLLTGTYEQYF

clone_size: NA
d_call: TRBD1
v_call: TRBV7-6
j_call: TRBJ2-7
cdr3_nt: TGTGCCAGCAGCCCACAGGGGGACGCCTCCTACGAGCAGTACTTC
cdr3_aa: CASSPQGDASYEQYF

clone_size: NA
d_call: NA
v_call: TRBV27
j_call: TRBJ2-3
cdr3_nt: TGTGCCAGCAGTTTACCAGGGGACCCAGATACGCAGTATTTT
cdr3_aa: CASSLPGDPDTQYF